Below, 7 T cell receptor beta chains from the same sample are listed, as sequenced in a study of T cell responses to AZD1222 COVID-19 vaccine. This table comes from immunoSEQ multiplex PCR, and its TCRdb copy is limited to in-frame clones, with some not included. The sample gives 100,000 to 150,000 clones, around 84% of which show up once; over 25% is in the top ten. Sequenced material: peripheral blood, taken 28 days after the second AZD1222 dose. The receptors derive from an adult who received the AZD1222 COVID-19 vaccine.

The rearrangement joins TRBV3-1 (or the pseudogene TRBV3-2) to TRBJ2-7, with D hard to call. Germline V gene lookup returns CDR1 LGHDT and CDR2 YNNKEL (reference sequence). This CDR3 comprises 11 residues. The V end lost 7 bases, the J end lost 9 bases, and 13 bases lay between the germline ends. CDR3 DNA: TGTGCCAGCAAAGCTATGGGCGTGCAGTACTTC. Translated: CASKAMGVQYF.

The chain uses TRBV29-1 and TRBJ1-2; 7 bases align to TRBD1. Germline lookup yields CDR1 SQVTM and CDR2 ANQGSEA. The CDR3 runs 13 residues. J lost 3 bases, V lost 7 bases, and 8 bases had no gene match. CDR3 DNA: TGCAGCGCTCCGACAGGGAGGGACTATGGCTACACCTTC. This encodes CSAPTGRDYGYTF.

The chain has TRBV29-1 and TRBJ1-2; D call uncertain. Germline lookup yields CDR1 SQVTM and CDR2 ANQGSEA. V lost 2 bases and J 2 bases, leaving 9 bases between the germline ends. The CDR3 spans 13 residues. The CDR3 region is CSVETDLNYGYTF. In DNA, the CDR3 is TGCAGCGTTGAAACAGATCTAAACTATGGCTACACCTTC.

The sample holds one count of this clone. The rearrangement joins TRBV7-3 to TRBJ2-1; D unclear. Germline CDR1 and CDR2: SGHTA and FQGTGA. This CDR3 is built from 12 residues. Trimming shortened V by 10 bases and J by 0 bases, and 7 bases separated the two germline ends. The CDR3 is CATRISYNEQFF. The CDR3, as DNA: TGTGCCACCAGGATCTCCTACAATGAGCAGTTCTTC.

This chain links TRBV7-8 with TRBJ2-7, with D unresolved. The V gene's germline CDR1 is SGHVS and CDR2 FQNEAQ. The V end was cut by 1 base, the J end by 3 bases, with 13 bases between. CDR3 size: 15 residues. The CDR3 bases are TGTGCCAGCAGCTTAGAGCAAGGAAGAGGCTACGAGCAGTACTTC. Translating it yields CASSLEQGRGYEQYF.

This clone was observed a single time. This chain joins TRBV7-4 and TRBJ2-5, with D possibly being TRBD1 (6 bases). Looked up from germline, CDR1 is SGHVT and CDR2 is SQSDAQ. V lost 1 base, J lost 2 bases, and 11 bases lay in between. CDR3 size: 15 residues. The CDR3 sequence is CASSLEQGPQETQYF. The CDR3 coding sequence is TGTGCCAGCAGCTTAGAACAGGGTCCTCAAGAGACCCAGTACTTC.

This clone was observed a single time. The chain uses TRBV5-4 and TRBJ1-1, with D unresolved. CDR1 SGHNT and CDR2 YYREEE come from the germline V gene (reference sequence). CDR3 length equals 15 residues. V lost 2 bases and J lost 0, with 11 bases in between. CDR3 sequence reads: CASSFNAGMNTEAFF. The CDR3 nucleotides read TGTGCCAGCAGCTTTAATGCCGGGATGAACACTGAAGCTTTCTTT.